The clone carrying this T cell receptor beta chain was seen at least ten times. The antigen remains undetermined. The data are from a study of T cells in Graves' hyperthyroidism and ophthalmopathy. Study overall: Peripheral blood was drawn at first diagnosis, prior to all treatment.

The ends were cut back, 4 bases at V and 2 bases at J, with 13 bases in the middle. The CDR3 covers 15 residues. RNA transcripts provided the source from which TCR beta CDR3 regions were amplified. The study used the HTBI primer set for a first-round RT-PCR of the TCR CDR3. MiXCR, applied by TCRdb to the multiplex PCR reads, yields one record per CDR3 protein. The table records around 250,000 distinct CDR3 sequences, approximately 15% of them present only once. Study-wide results and caveats: Ophthalmopathy could be told apart from stable hyperthyroidism with a 13 V-J model.

Patients were excluded for uncontrolled infection, other autoimmune disease, pregnancy or lactation. The receptor comes from a woman in her forties with Graves' hyperthyroidism that later progressed to Graves' ophthalmopathy. The rearrangement joins TRBV12-3 or TRBV12-4 to TRBJ2-3; no firm D call. The sequenced material came from blood. CDR3 in amino acids: CASSSPLAYTDTQYF. Here the CDR3 DNA reads TGTGCCAGCAGTTCCCCCTTGGCGTACACAGATACGCAGTATTTT.